Below are 26 T cell receptor beta chains sequenced from a single sample in a study of metastatic and nonmetastatic thyroid tumors. Via MiXCR, TCRdb re-called the PCR reads. The data show around 15,000 clones, with 15% to 20% seen just once and about 13% held by the top ten. All patients were untreated before thyroid surgery. Material for sequencing was blood. These receptors were taken from a female donor with papillary thyroid cancer or a benign thyroid nodule (not recorded which). Some clones in this sample may be carry-over from other donors' samples.

At least ten counts were recorded for this clone. The rearrangement joins TRBV12-5 to TRBJ2-1; D gene unclear. The CDR3 consists of 15 residues. V lost 6 bases, J lost 7 bases, and 19 bases lay in between. Per germline, CDR1 LGHNT and CDR2 FRNRAP. CDR3: CASGRRRIQWNEQFF. Written as DNA, the CDR3 is TGTGCTAGTGGACGACGACGAATCCAATGGAATGAGCAGTTCTTC.

The rearrangement links TRBV9 to TRBJ1-5; TRBD1 aligns across 12 bases. The CDR3 consists of 16 residues. V trimming: 3 bases; J trimming: 8 bases; junction bases outside the gene matches: 9. The germline CDR1 and CDR2 sequences are SGDLS and YYNGEE. CDR3 coding DNA: TGTGCCAGCAGCGCTACCGGGACAGGGGGCGCAGAGCCCCAGCATTTT. Protein product: CASSATGTGGAEPQHF.

This clone has ten or more counts. The CDR3 region is CASSLRRESEKLFF. CDR3 coding DNA: TGTGCCAGCAGCTTAAGGAGGGAGAGTGAAAAACTGTTTTTT. The chain employs TRBV7-9 and TRBJ1-4; D remains unclear. The CDR3 is 14 amino acids. The germline V gene encodes CDR1 SEHNR and CDR2 FQNEAQ (reference sequence). The V end was cut by 2 bases, the J end by 7 bases, with 11 bases between.

A few counts support this clone. The CDR3 loop is CASSLGGIGSYEQYF. The CDR3 DNA reads TGTGCCAGCAGCTTGGGGGGCATTGGGTCATACGAGCAGTACTTC. J is TRBJ2-7 and V is TRBV5-6, with a weak D call TRBD1 (5 bases). The length of the CDR3 is 15 residues. Trimming took 0 bases from V and 4 from J, leaving 14 bases between them. The germline CDR1 and CDR2 sequences are SGHDT and YYEEEE.

By sample share, this clone is medium-sized. The V and J genes are TRBV6-1 and TRBJ2-2; D gene ambiguous. In germline, CDR1 is MNHNS, CDR2 SASEGT. Trimming removed 3 bases from V and 3 bases from J, with 11 bases in between. CDR3 length: 15 residues. The CDR3 DNA sequence: TGTGCCAGCAGTGACAGGCTCTCGGACACCGGGGAGCTGTTTTTT. Its protein product is CASSDRLSDTGELFF.

This clone showed up just a few times. The chain carries TRBV6-5 and TRBJ1-5, with no clear D. Germline V CDR1 and CDR2: MNHEY, SVGAGI. CDR3 length equals 15 residues. Trimming removed 2 bases from V and 2 bases from J, with 10 bases in between. The CDR3 protein is CASSYRVIGNQPQHF. CDR3 bases: TGTGCCAGCAGTTACAGGGTTATTGGCAATCAGCCCCAGCATTTT.

The chain uses TRBV6-2 or TRBV6-3 and TRBJ2-5; 7 nucleotides align to TRBD2. The CDR3 length is 13 residues. Germline V gene sequence: CDR1 MNHEY, CDR2 SVGEGT. Trimming at V came to 8 bases and at J to 1 base, leaving 4 bases not matched to a gene. CDR3 coding DNA: TGTGCCAGCGCGGGGACTATCCAAGAGACCCAGTACTTC. Its translation: CASAGTIQETQYF.

This clone has only a few counts. The CDR3 sequence: CASSSANPGNTIYF. The CDR3 DNA reads as TGTGCCAGCAGTTCCGCGAATCCTGGAAACACCATATATTTT. V is TRBV28 and J is TRBJ1-3; D is unclear. CDR3 size: 14 residues. The germline V gene has CDR1 MDHEN and CDR2 SYDVKM. The V and J ends lost 4 bases and 2 bases respectively, with 9 bases between them.

This clone was picked up a small number of times. V and J are TRBV10-2 and TRBJ2-3, with 11 bases that match TRBD2. J lost 1 base, V lost 6 bases, and 3 bases had no gene match. The CDR3 extends over 15 amino acids. The germline CDR1 and CDR2 sequences are WSHSY and SAAADI. The CDR3 DNA follows: TGCGCCAGCAGGACGGGACTAGCGGGCACAGATACGCAGTATTTT. Amino acid sequence: CASRTGLAGTDTQYF.

Sample share makes this clone medium-sized. The CDR3 DNA is TGTGCCAGCAGCCTATCCGCACCCTCCTACGAGCAGTACTTC. It yields the protein CASSLSAPSYEQYF. This chain links TRBV6-2 or TRBV6-3 with TRBJ2-7; D remains ambiguous. CDR1 is MNHEY, CDR2 SVGEGT, per germline. CDR3 length equals 14 residues. V lost 6 bases to trimming and J lost 0 bases, with 12 bases between them.

This clone showed up many times. The rearrangement links TRBV2 to TRBJ2-3; D might be TRBD1 (5 bases). V was clipped by 7 bases and J by 0 bases, with 11 bases between them. CDR3 length: 14 residues. Germline V gene lookup returns CDR1 SNHLY and CDR2 FYNNEI. DNA of the CDR3: TGTGCCAGCAAGGTGGACATAAGCACAGATACGCAGTATTTT. Its translation: CASKVDISTDTQYF.

Turning to this clone: The junction and the germline gene differ at one end; a read error may be behind it. This chain uses TRBV5-1 with TRBJ1-4; a possible D gene is TRBD1 (6 bases). The germline V gene has CDR1 SGHRS and CDR2 YFSETQ. This CDR3 has 14 residues. The CDR3 DNA sequence: TGCGCCAGCAGCTTGACAGGGATTAATGAAACACTGTTGTTT. Translation gives CASSLTGINETLLF.

The chain recombines TRBV6-1 with TRBJ2-7; D remains unclear. Germline CDR1 MNHNS, CDR2 SASEGT. V dropped 0 bases and J dropped 1 base, with 13 bases sitting between them. This CDR3 is 16 amino acids long. DNA for the CDR3: TGTGCCAGCAGTGAAGCGTCGAACTGGCCTTCCTACGAGCAGTACTTC. Its protein is CASSEASNWPSYEQYF.

In its sample, this clone was seen many times. The gene calls are TRBV29-1 and TRBJ1-1, with D perhaps matching TRBD1 (5 bases). Germline lookup yields CDR1 SQVTM and CDR2 ANQGSEA. Trimming left V 5 bases short and J 6 bases short, with 16 bases between. The CDR3 consists of 13 residues. The CDR3 region is CSVKGLEGSEAFF. The CDR3 region has the DNA TGCAGCGTTAAGGGACTAGAAGGTTCTGAAGCTTTCTTT.

V and J are TRBV4-3 and TRBJ2-3; the match to TRBD2 covers 13 bases. This CDR3 is built from 17 residues. Germline trimming cut 4 bases from V and 4 bases from J; bases unmatched to any gene: 8. Germline CDR1 and CDR2: LGHNA and YSLEER. The CDR3 DNA reads TGCGCCAGCAGCCCTAGGACTAGCGGGAGTGGTGCAGATACGCAGTATTTT. The encoded protein is CASSPRTSGSGADTQYF.

The V gene is TRBV11-2, the J gene TRBJ2-3, with 10 bases that match TRBD2. This CDR3 has 17 residues. Germline CDR1 is SGHAT and CDR2 is FQNNGV. J lost 5 bases, V lost 6 bases, and 14 bases had no gene match. For the CDR3, the DNA is TGTGCCAGCAGTCTCACGCCACCTAGCGGGAGTTTAGATACGCAGTATTTT. Residues: CASSLTPPSGSLDTQYF.

This clone is medium-sized. The V gene is TRBV2, the J gene TRBJ2-7; 8 bases match TRBD2. Trimming cost V 6 bases and J 0 bases; bases outside gene matches: 4. This CDR3 comprises 14 residues. Germline CDR1 SNHLY, CDR2 FYNNEI. CDR3 in amino acids: CASRGGRSSYEQYF. The DNA for the CDR3 is TGTGCCAGCAGGGGCGGGAGGAGCTCCTACGAGCAGTACTTC. Full variable domain (remainder filled in from reference TRBV2 and TRBJ2-7): EPEVTQTPSHQVTQMGQEVILRCVPISNHLYFYWYRQILGQKVEFLVSFYNNEISEKSEIFDDQFSVERPDGSNFTLKIRSTKLEDSAMYFCASRGGRSSYEQYFGPGTRLTVT.

This clone has a handful of counts. V is TRBV28 and J is TRBJ2-7; 12 bases line up with TRBD2. The CDR3 has 19 amino acids. Germline V gene sequence: CDR1 MDHEN, CDR2 SYDVKM. Trimming took 4 bases from V and 0 from J; bases not matched to a gene: 13. CDR3 sequence (DNA): TGTGCCAGCAGTTCGGCGGTCACTAGCGGGGGGAAAATCTCCTACGAGCAGTACTTC. Translation: CASSSAVTSGGKISYEQYF.

The rearrangement joins TRBV9 to TRBJ2-7; no clear D. Trimming pared 8 bases from V and 6 bases from J, leaving 15 bases between. This CDR3 contains 12 residues. Germline CDR1 SGDLS, CDR2 YYNGEE. In DNA form, the CDR3 reads TGTGCCAGTATCGTAGTAAACGGCGAGCAGTACTTC. It yields the protein CASIVVNGEQYF.

The rearrangement joins TRBV27 to TRBJ2-1, with D tentatively TRBD2 (7 bases). Germline V gene lookup returns CDR1 MNHEY and CDR2 SMNVEV (reference sequence). The CDR3 is 14 residues long. V lost 3 bases to trimming and J lost 8 bases, with 14 bases between them. CDR3 coding DNA: TGTGCCAGCAGTTTGCTTCGGGGGGCCCATGAGCAGTTCTTC. Encoded protein: CASSLLRGAHEQFF.

This clone was detected ten times or more. The chain links TRBV20-1 to TRBJ2-5, with TRBD2 matching 8 bases. The CDR3 contains 15 residues. J lost 5 bases, V lost 6 bases, and 14 bases had no gene match. Per germline, CDR1 DFQATT and CDR2 SNEGSKA (reference sequence). The CDR3 protein is CSARGGLGSGETQYF. CDR3 in DNA: TGCAGTGCCCGAGGGGGACTAGGTTCGGGGGAGACCCAGTACTTC.

This clone showed up many times. The chain employs TRBV12-5 and TRBJ2-3; perhaps TRBD2 as D (6 bases). The CDR3 is 18 residues long. The germline V gene has CDR1 LGHNT and CDR2 FRNRAP. V was trimmed by 4 bases and J by 6 bases, leaving 26 bases between them. For the CDR3, the DNA is TGTGCTAGTGGTTGGAGGGTTGGTGGGGGAGATCGTACCGATACGCAGTATTTT. This translates into CASGWRVGGGDRTDTQYF.

By frequency in the sample, this clone is medium-sized. The CDR3 region is CASSPGLAYYNEQFF. The CDR3 DNA reads TGTGCCAGCAGTCCGGGACTAGCGTATTACAATGAGCAGTTCTTC. The chain has TRBV6-1 and TRBJ2-1, with TRBD2 matching over 10 bases. CDR3 size: 15 residues. V gave up 5 bases and J gave up 4 bases; unmatched junction bases: 5. The germline gives CDR1 MNHNS, CDR2 SASEGT.

The V gene is TRBV6-2 or TRBV6-3, the J gene TRBJ2-7; 9 bases fit TRBD2. The V and J ends lost 4 bases and 3 bases, in that order; junction bases with no gene match: 1. The CDR3 contains 13 residues. Germline loops: CDR1 MNHEY, CDR2 SVGEGT. This CDR3 is CASSSRGGYEQYF. The CDR3 bases are TGTGCCAGCAGTTCGCGGGGGGGCTACGAGCAGTACTTC.

As DNA, the CDR3 is TGTGCCAGCAGTTTATCGGTGGGGACTAGAGGGAGTGGTGAGCAGTTCTTC. This codes for CASSLSVGTRGSGEQFF. The chain uses TRBV27 and TRBJ2-1; 8 bases are a match to TRBD2. CDR1 is MNHEY and CDR2 is SMNVEV in the germline V gene (reference sequence). This CDR3 region has 17 residues. After removal of 0 bases from V and 9 bases from J, the junction contained 13 bases not matched to a gene.

This clone was seen at least ten times. The genes are TRBV14 and TRBJ2-1; the match to TRBD2 covers 7 bases. Germline lookup yields CDR1 SGHDN and CDR2 FVKESK. The CDR3 consists of 19 residues. V lost 0 bases and J lost 6; bases outside the gene matches: 17. The CDR3 here is CASSQEKGTTLYRLNEQFF. In DNA form, the CDR3 reads TGTGCCAGCAGCCAAGAGAAAGGGACTACTCTTTACCGTCTCAATGAGCAGTTCTTC.